The 30 T cell receptor beta chains reported below all come from one sample, sequenced in a study of brain T cells in children with intractable seizures. Time point meaning: blood from clinic visit 5 months post-surgery; TSC patient then seizure free. Profiling relied on immunoSEQ multiplex PCR, and the TCRdb table lists in-frame clones only, not all of them. The sample consists of hundreds of thousands of clones, about 94% of them appearing once. Specimen: peripheral blood, collected around 5 months after surgery. The receptor source for this set is a boy younger than two with tuberous sclerosis and intractable seizures.

The J gene is TRBJ1-3, the V gene TRBV24-1, with 7 bases lining up with TRBD1. Germline V gene data show CDR1 as KGHDR and CDR2 as SFDVKD. This CDR3 region has 16 residues. V lost 4 bases and J lost 6; bases outside the gene matches: 11. The CDR3 sequence: CATSEPGGQCINTIYF. The CDR3 nucleotides read TGTGCCACCAGTGAACCCGGGGGACAGTGTATAAACACCATATATTTT.

The V gene is TRBV28, the J gene TRBJ2-7; TRBD1 matches 10 bases. The germline gives CDR1 MDHEN, CDR2 SYDVKM. The CDR3 spans 14 residues. The trim removed 6 bases at V and 2 bases at J, leaving 4 bases unmatched. The CDR3 DNA reads TGTGCCAGCAGCCTTGGGACAGGGGCCTACGAGCAGTACTTC. Encoded protein: CASSLGTGAYEQYF.

The chain links TRBV6-4 to TRBJ2-5, with D perhaps TRBD2 (6 bases). CDR1 and CDR2 (germline): MRHNA, SNTAGT. The CDR3 loop spans 13 amino acids. Trimming shortened V by 9 bases and J by 3 bases, and 14 bases separated the two germline ends. In DNA, the CDR3 is TGTGCCAGTCTCCTACTAGCTAAAGAGACCCAGTACTTC. Protein product: CASLLLAKETQYF.

V is TRBV5-4 and J is TRBJ2-1; 7 positions agree with TRBD2. Germline V gene data show CDR1 as SGHNT and CDR2 as YYREEE (reference sequence). CDR3 size: 15 residues. V was clipped by 5 bases and J by 6 bases; unmatched bases: 11. CDR3 coding DNA: TGTGCCAGCAGGCAACCGGGACTATTAAGCAATGAGCAGTTCTTC. Encoded protein: CASRQPGLLSNEQFF.

This clone was detected once. The J gene is TRBJ1-2, the V gene TRBV25-1, with a possible D match to TRBD1 (6 bases). Trimming removed 7 bases at V and 3 bases at J, with 12 bases between. The CDR3 spans 13 residues. The germline V gene has CDR1 MGHDK and CDR2 SYGVNS. The CDR3 DNA reads TGTGCCAGCATGGGGGCGTTTGACTATGGCTACACCTTC. It is translated as CASMGAFDYGYTF.

The chain uses TRBV7-2 and TRBJ2-3; weak D call: TRBD2 (6 bases). The CDR3 totals 16 residues. The germline gives CDR1 SGHTA, CDR2 FQGNSA. The V end was cut by 1 base, the J end by 4 bases, with 15 bases between. As DNA, the CDR3 is TGTGCCAGCAGCTTAGTTGCCTCCTGGAGGGCAGATACGCAGTATTTT. Its translation: CASSLVASWRADTQYF.

This clone has just one count. The chain uses TRBV3-1 (or the pseudogene TRBV3-2) and TRBJ2-3; 12 nucleotides line up with TRBD2. Trimming removed 5 bases from V and 3 bases from J; junction bases left unmatched: 6. This CDR3 is built from 16 residues. Looked up from germline, CDR1 is LGHDT and CDR2 is YNNKEL (reference sequence). The CDR3, as DNA: TGTGCCAGCAGCTCCCAACTAGCGGGGGGAACAGATACGCAGTATTTT. Translated: CASSSQLAGGTDTQYF.

This chain links TRBV5-6 with TRBJ1-1; TRBD1 agrees at 10 bases. The CDR3 has 16 amino acids. V trimming: 4 bases; J trimming: 4 bases; junction bases outside the gene matches: 10. Germline CDR1 reads SGHDT; CDR2 reads YYEEEE. The CDR3 protein is CASSLFPGTGVTEAFF. In DNA, the CDR3 is TGTGCCAGCAGCCTTTTTCCCGGGACAGGGGTCACTGAAGCTTTCTTT.

The rearrangement uses TRBV4-1 and TRBJ2-6; 7 bases fit TRBD1. Trimming at V came to 0 bases and at J to 4 bases, leaving 18 bases not matched to a gene. This CDR3 is 21 amino acids long. Germline V lookup: CDR1 MGHRA, CDR2 YSYEKL. CDR3 in amino acids: CASSQEEDRVRVSSGANVLTF. The CDR3 bases are TGCGCCAGCAGCCAAGAAGAAGACAGGGTAAGAGTCTCGAGCGGGGCCAACGTCCTGACTTTC.

This chain uses TRBV9 with TRBJ1-3; D gene ambiguous. The V end lost 0 bases, the J end lost 1 base, and 2 bases lay between the germline ends. The germline CDR1 and CDR2 sequences are SGDLS and YYNGEE. This CDR3 contains 13 residues. This CDR3 reads CASSVGSGNTIYF. In DNA, the CDR3 is TGTGCCAGCAGCGTAGGGTCTGGAAACACCATATATTTT.

The chain has TRBV7-9 and TRBJ1-3; TRBD1 matches 7 bases. CDR3 length: 15 residues. CDR1 is SEHNR, CDR2 FQNEAQ, per germline (reference sequence). The junction had 13 bases not matched to a gene; V was cut back by 5 bases and J by 9 bases. CDR3 nucleotide sequence: TGTGCCAGCAGCCCACGACAGGGTGGGGGTAGCACCATATATTTT. It specifies CASSPRQGGGSTIYF.

This chain joins TRBV12-3 or TRBV12-4 and TRBJ2-7; the D is unclear. Trimming removed 6 bases at V and 3 bases at J, with 9 bases between. The CDR3 runs 12 residues. This CDR3 reads CASSLGYYEQYF. CDR3 in DNA: TGTGCCAGCAGCCTTGGGTACTACGAGCAGTACTTC.

The chain joins TRBV5-4 to TRBJ2-7; TRBD1 aligns across 7 bases. V lost 4 bases and J lost 4; bases outside the gene matches: 8. Per the germline V gene, CDR1 is SGHNT and CDR2 is YYREEE (reference sequence). CDR3 size: 14 residues. CDR3 sequence reads: CASSLGTAAYEQYF. As DNA, the CDR3 is TGTGCCAGCAGCCTCGGGACAGCAGCTTACGAGCAGTACTTC.

The genes are TRBV5-6 and TRBJ2-7, with 11 bases matching TRBD1. The V gene's germline CDR1 is SGHDT and CDR2 YYEEEE. With 4 bases clipped from V and 7 bases from J, the junction kept 16 bases outside the gene matches. This CDR3 has 17 residues. CDR3 bases: TGTGCCAGCAGCCTCACCGCGGCAGGACAGGGGGCGGAAGAGCAGTACTTC. This encodes CASSLTAAGQGAEEQYF. The entire variable domain, with the rest obtained from reference TRBV5-6 and TRBJ2-7, is as follows: DAGVTQSPTHLIKTRGQQVTLRCSPKSGHDTVSWYQQALGQGPQFIFQYYEEEERQRGNFPDRFSGHQFPNYSSELNVNALLLGDSALYLCASSLTAAGQGAEEQYFGPGTRLTVT.

This chain connects TRBV5-4 to TRBJ2-7; TRBD1 aligns across 11 bases. Losses at the gene ends were 3 bases for V and 3 bases for J; bases not matched to a gene: 2. Germline V gene data show CDR1 as SGHNT and CDR2 as YYREEE (reference sequence). The CDR3 is 14 residues long. The CDR3 sequence: CASSSGTGGYEQYF. The CDR3 DNA sequence: TGTGCCAGCAGCTCCGGGACAGGGGGCTACGAGCAGTACTTC.

This rearrangement joins TRBV6-5 to TRBJ1-3, with D maybe TRBD1 (6 bases). Germline CDR1 MNHEY, CDR2 SVGAGI. V lost 2 bases and J 0 bases, leaving 11 bases between the germline ends. The CDR3 runs to 16 residues. The CDR3 sequence: CASSYRGQHSGNTIYF. In DNA, the CDR3 is TGTGCCAGCAGTTACCGAGGACAGCACTCTGGAAACACCATATATTTT.

The genes are TRBV18 and TRBJ2-1, with D possibly being TRBD1 (5 bases). This CDR3 region has 14 residues. Trimming pared 1 base from V and 4 bases from J, leaving 8 bases between. Germline CDR1 reads KGHSH; CDR2 reads LQKENI. The CDR3 reads CASSPLSGYNEQFF. The CDR3 coding sequence is TGTGCCAGCTCACCACTGTCAGGGTACAATGAGCAGTTCTTC.

The chain links TRBV6-5 to TRBJ2-2, with D unresolved. The V gene lost 0 bases and the J gene lost 0 bases, with 8 bases spanning the gap. The CDR3 length is 16 residues. Germline CDR1 is MNHEY and CDR2 is SVGAGI. For the CDR3, the DNA is TGTGCCAGCAGTTACTCGGCACAACCGAACACCGGGGAGCTGTTTTTT. It codes for CASSYSAQPNTGELFF.

The V and J genes are TRBV5-1 and TRBJ2-7; 14 bases map to TRBD2. With V trimmed by 2 bases and J by 4 bases, 5 bases remained unmatched. The CDR3 extends over 16 amino acids. Germline V lookup: CDR1 SGHRS, CDR2 YFSETQ. CDR3 sequence (DNA): TGCGCCAGCAGCTTAGGGACTAGCGGGAGCCGATACGAGCAGTACTTC. Amino acids: CASSLGTSGSRYEQYF.

The genes are TRBV6-5 and TRBJ1-5; TRBD1 is a possible D gene (5 bases). The V end lost 8 bases, the J end lost 3 bases, and 11 bases lay between the germline ends. Germline CDR1 and CDR2: MNHEY and SVGAGI. CDR3 length: 13 residues. CDR3 nucleotides: TGTGCCAGCGCTGGACAACTCAATCAGCCCCAGCATTTT. This gives the protein CASAGQLNQPQHF.

The rearrangement joins TRBV29-1 to TRBJ1-3; D gene ambiguous. Germline CDR1 is SQVTM and CDR2 is ANQGSEA. V lost 6 bases to trimming and J lost 4 bases, with 13 bases between them. This CDR3 has 13 residues. The CDR3 region is CSVGSPGGNTIYF. The CDR3 DNA is TGCAGCGTGGGGTCGCCGGGCGGAAACACCATATATTTT.

The rearrangement joins TRBV30 to TRBJ1-5; D call uncertain. V shed 2 bases and J shed 4 bases, with 6 bases lying between them. The length of the CDR3 is 12 residues. The germline V gene encodes CDR1 GTSNPN and CDR2 SVGIG (reference sequence). The CDR3 is CAWSTTNQPQHF. The DNA of the CDR3 is TGTGCCTGGAGTACGACGAATCAGCCCCAGCATTTT.

A few counts support this clone. The rearrangement links TRBV6-1 to TRBJ1-2; 7 nucleotides agree with TRBD1. V lost 5 bases and J lost 4; bases outside the gene matches: 1. The CDR3 loop spans 12 amino acids. Germline loops: CDR1 MNHNS, CDR2 SASEGT. CDR3 bases: TGTGCCAGCAGTAACAGGGGCTATGGCTACACCTTC. Its translation: CASSNRGYGYTF.

In its sample, this clone was seen once. The V and J genes are TRBV6-5 and TRBJ2-2; unclear D gene. Germline V CDR1 and CDR2: MNHEY, SVGAGI. CDR3 length: 13 residues. Trimming cost V 5 bases and J 0 bases, with 4 bases left between them. The CDR3 loop reads CASSTANTGELFF. DNA of the CDR3: TGTGCCAGCAGTACAGCGAACACCGGGGAGCTGTTTTTT.

This clone was detected once. CDR3 loop: CAISDGGSDTQYF. As DNA, the CDR3 is TGTGCCATCAGTGATGGGGGGTCAGATACGCAGTATTTT. J is TRBJ2-3 and V is TRBV10-3, with D maybe TRBD2 (6 bases). The CDR3 runs 13 residues. Per germline, CDR1 ENHRY and CDR2 SYGVKD. The V end lost 3 bases, the J end lost 4 bases, and 8 bases lay between the germline ends.

The genes are TRBV7-8 and TRBJ1-5, with 7 bases lining up with TRBD1. This CDR3 has 16 residues. V shed 1 base, J shed 1 base, and the junction held 4 bases outside the gene matches. Germline V gives CDR1 SGHVS, CDR2 FQNEAQ. CDR3: CASSLGTGRSNQPQHF. The CDR3 DNA is TGTGCCAGCAGCTTAGGGACAGGTAGGAGCAATCAGCCCCAGCATTTT.

The J gene is TRBJ1-3, the V gene TRBV25-1, with a possible D match to TRBD1 (6 bases). The CDR3 consists of 18 residues. Germline V gene lookup returns CDR1 MGHDK and CDR2 SYGVNS. V was shortened by 0 bases and J by 0 bases, with 15 bases between the two germline ends. The CDR3 sequence is CASSEYIWGGSSGNTIYF. CDR3 DNA sequence: TGTGCCAGCAGTGAATATATCTGGGGGGGCTCCTCTGGAAACACCATATATTTT.

The rearrangement uses TRBV27 and TRBJ2-2, with 7 positions matching TRBD1. With 4 bases clipped from V and 1 base from J, the junction kept 0 bases outside the gene matches. The germline CDR1 and CDR2 sequences are MNHEY and SMNVEV (reference sequence). CDR3 length: 14 residues. CDR3 amino acids: CASSYRGNTGELFF. For the CDR3, the DNA is TGTGCCAGCAGTTACAGGGGGAACACCGGGGAGCTGTTTTTT.

This CDR3 reads CASSFSGTSGGAIGVNEQFF. For the CDR3, the DNA is TGTGCCAGCAGCTTCTCCGGGACTAGCGGGGGGGCCATCGGGGTCAATGAGCAGTTCTTC. V gene TRBV7-8 combines with J gene TRBJ2-1, with 16 bases identical to TRBD2. V shed 3 bases and J 6 bases; nucleotides not matched to a gene: 14. CDR1 SGHVS and CDR2 FQNEAQ come from the germline V gene. This CDR3 comprises 20 residues.

This clone occurred once. The V and J genes are TRBV2 and TRBJ1-1; no clear D. Trimming pared 2 bases from V and 11 bases from J, leaving 18 bases between. CDR1 SNHLY and CDR2 FYNNEI come from the germline V gene. The CDR3 totals 14 residues. The CDR3 bases are TGTGCCAGCAGTGAATCGAGCAGGTTCAAGGATGCTTTCTTT. This encodes CASSESSRFKDAFF.